This TCR beta chain was identified in a study of blood T cell repertoires in COVID-19. Study as a whole: Acute-phase and convalescent COVID-19 samples originated in the United States, Italy and Spain. In each case, the material was cDNA or gDNA derived from T cells, B-cell-depleted T cells, or PBMCs.

Germline assignment: CDR1 LNHDA and CDR2 SQIVND (reference sequence). Trimming left V 9 bases short and J 2 bases short, with 20 bases between. The CDR3 is 17 residues long. Authors' data handling: The authors estimated nucleated cell counts from reference gene primer amplification. Profiling relied on immunoSEQ multiplex PCR, and the TCRdb table lists in-frame clones only, not all of them. The V and J calls and the clone size are those of that table, but D and trimming were determined from the DNA. The sample includes 150,000 to 200,000 clones, 65% to 90% of them seen just once. The sequencing sample was made of peripheral blood. The V gene is TRBV19, the J gene TRBJ2-6, with a possible D match to TRBD1 (5 bases). The source of this sequence is a man aged 60 to 75 with acute or convalescent COVID-19. The CDR3 protein is CASSPTGRVAGANVLTF. DNA of the CDR3: TGTGCCAGCTCTCCAACGGGCAGGGTGGCTGGGGCCAACGTCCTGACTTTC. Full variable domain (missing parts from reference TRBV19 and TRBJ2-6): DGGITQSPKYLFRKEGQNVTLSCEQNLNHDAMYWYRQDPGQGLRLIYYSQIVNDFQKGDIAEGYSVSREKKESFPLTVTSAQKNPTAFYLCASSPTGRVAGANVLTFGAGSRLTVL.